The T cell receptor beta chain described here comes from a study of post-analysis software for immune sequencing data. The study, taken as a whole, reports: Patients showed TRBV5-6, TRBV5-1 and TRBV20-1 among a few TRBV segments more frequent than in controls.

Germline V gene lookup returns CDR1 MNHEY and CDR2 SVGAGI. This CDR3 has 14 residues. The V end lost 1 base, the J end lost 4 bases, and 11 bases lay between the germline ends. The library was made from cDNA and included unique molecular identifiers. TCRdb ran MiXCR on the PCR reads and lists one entry per CDR3 protein. The top ten hold 25% to 30% of the sample, which has about 160,000 distinct CDR3 sequences, around 36% seen once. Points on this clonotype: Its antigen is unidentified.

The receptor was derived from a girl aged 5 to 17 with multiple sclerosis. The specimen comprised blood, sampled after autologous hematopoietic stem cell transplantation. The V and J genes are TRBV6-5 and TRBJ2-7; D perhaps matches TRBD1 (5 bases). The DNA of the CDR3 is TGTGCCAGCAGTTACTTCCAGGGTGATTACGAGCAGTACTTC. Translating it yields CASSYFQGDYEQYF.